One sample yielded the 26 T cell receptor beta chains listed below, sequenced in a study of T cells after yellow fever vaccination (dated by TCRdb to between 2018 and 2021). The library relied on 5' RACE. TCRdb lists the instrument as Illumina NovaSeq 6000. TCRdb ran its own pipeline on the public reads, namely fastp trimming at Q25 and MiXCR clone calling, and kept in-frame beta chains. A single entry per CDR3 protein holds the most common genes and DNA from its merged rows. The sample contains some 220,000 distinct CDR3 sequences, approximately 3% of them found a single time. The ten most abundant clones make up 3.2% of the sample. The label giving this sample's treatment or condition can be read as: live attenuated yellow fever vaccine strain. The specimen was CD4+ T cells sorted from PBMCs, collected 10 days after the yellow fever booster vaccination. Receptors were obtained from a man younger than 35 who received the YFV17D yellow fever vaccine.

Many counts were recorded for this clonotype. V usage is TRBV20-1 and J usage is TRBJ2-3, with 7 nucleotides matching TRBD2. CDR1 DFQATT and CDR2 SNEGSKA come from the germline V gene (reference sequence). Germline trimming cut 3 bases from V and 5 bases from J; bases unmatched to any gene: 11. The CDR3 totals 15 residues. The CDR3 DNA is TGCAGTGCTAGGCCCCTTGGGCGGGGGTTAGATACGCAGTATTTT. This translates into CSARPLGRGLDTQYF.

This clonotype was observed at least ten times. This chain uses TRBV6-5 with TRBJ1-2; D not resolved. This CDR3 spans 13 amino acids. Trimming pared 6 bases from V and 1 base from J, leaving 9 bases between. CDR1 is MNHEY and CDR2 is SVGAGI in the germline V gene. CDR3 region: CASSSTDNYGYTF. CDR3 DNA sequence: TGTGCCAGCAGCTCGACGGATAACTATGGCTACACCTTC.

This clonotype was seen ten or more times. The chain employs TRBV5-1 and TRBJ2-1, with D possibly being TRBD2 (6 bases). V was cut by 7 bases and J by 1 base, with 12 bases left in between. The germline V gene has CDR1 SGHRS and CDR2 YFSETQ. There are 14 residues in the CDR3. The CDR3 loop reads CASRRDFSYNEQFF. The CDR3 coding sequence is TGCGCCAGCCGACGGGACTTTTCCTACAATGAGCAGTTCTTC. The whole variable domain, filled in from reference TRBV5-1 and TRBJ2-1, reads KAGVTQTPRYLIKTRGQQVTLSCSPISGHRSVSWYQQTPGQGLQFLFEYFSETQRNKGNFPGRFSGRQFSNSRSEMNVSTLELGDSALYLCASRRDFSYNEQFFGPGTRLTVL.

This clonotype was recorded at least ten times. CDR3 region: CASSFGGPYEQYV. The DNA of the CDR3 is TGTGCCAGCAGCTTTGGGGGACCGTACGAGCAGTACGTC. V is TRBV7-9 and J is TRBJ2-7; D tentatively reads TRBD1 or TRBD2 (5 bases each). The germline CDR1 and CDR2 sequences are SEHNR and FQNEAQ (reference sequence). The CDR3 is 13 residues long. Trimming cost V 3 bases and J 4 bases, with 10 bases left between them.

Many counts were recorded for this clonotype. J is TRBJ1-5 and V is TRBV20-1; no firm D call. From germline, CDR1 is DFQATT and CDR2 SNEGSKA (reference sequence). This CDR3 contains 13 residues. V was cut by 2 bases and J by 0 bases, with 5 bases left in between. The CDR3 bases are TGCAGTGCTAGACTCTATAGCAATCAGCCCCAGCATTTT. Translation: CSARLYSNQPQHF.

This clonotype was seen only a few times. The chain couples TRBV30 to TRBJ1-5; D remains unclear. The V gene's germline CDR1 is GTSNPN and CDR2 SVGIG (reference sequence). CDR3 length equals 13 residues. V lost 2 bases to trimming and J lost 5 bases, with 10 bases between them. The CDR3 nucleotides are TGTGCCTGGAGTATGAGCAACGATCAGCCCCAGCATTTT. It specifies CAWSMSNDQPQHF.

Many counts were recorded for this clonotype. This chain connects TRBV5-1 to TRBJ2-1; TRBD1 or TRBD2 may be the D gene (5 bases each). Germline V gene lookup returns CDR1 SGHRS and CDR2 YFSETQ. The V gene lost 3 bases and the J gene lost 7 bases, with 8 bases spanning the gap. The CDR3 consists of 12 residues. The CDR3 DNA sequence: TGCGCCAGCAGCTCCGAGGGGAATGAGCAGTTCTTC. Translating it yields CASSSEGNEQFF.

Here the CDR3 DNA reads TGTGCCAGCAGAATCCAGGGCACTGAAGCTTTCTTT. It translates to CASRIQGTEAFF. V usage is TRBV6-6 and J usage is TRBJ1-1, with D possibly matching TRBD1 (5 bases). Looked up from germline, CDR1 is MNHNY and CDR2 is SVGAGI (reference sequence). The ends were cut back, 6 bases at V and 4 bases at J, with 9 bases in the middle. CDR3 length: 12 amino acids.

The chain has TRBV12-3 or TRBV12-4 and TRBJ1-5, with D hard to call. The CDR3 consists of 13 residues. V was cut by 3 bases and J by 3 bases, with 6 bases left in between. The CDR3 DNA reads as TGTGCCAGCAGTTTTCAGGACAATCAGCCCCAGCATTTT. This translates into CASSFQDNQPQHF.

The table lists this clonotype with a few counts. The chain joins TRBV28 to TRBJ1-2, with D possibly TRBD1 on 5 matching bases. With 6 bases removed from V and 4 bases from J, the gap between germline ends came to 15 bases. The V gene's germline CDR1 is MDHEN and CDR2 SYDVKM. This CDR3 has 14 amino acids. In nucleotides, the CDR3 is TGTGCCAGCAGGTCCACTGGGGGTTCCTATGGCTACACCTTC. Its protein is CASRSTGGSYGYTF.

The chain recombines TRBV6-5 with TRBJ2-1, with 8 bases aligning to TRBD2. V lost 6 bases, J lost 9 bases, and 16 bases stayed unmatched. CDR3 length equals 16 residues. The germline V gene encodes CDR1 MNHEY and CDR2 SVGAGI. Here the CDR3 DNA reads TGTGCCAGCAGCTCTTCGGCGGGGGGCCGACGGGGTGAGCAGTTCTTC. Its protein product is CASSSSAGGRRGEQFF.

This chain connects TRBV11-2 to TRBJ2-1, with a possible D match to TRBD2 (6 bases). Germline loops: CDR1 SGHAT, CDR2 FQNNGV. The CDR3 is made up of 16 amino acids. V lost 6 bases and J 7 bases, leaving 22 bases between the germline ends. CDR3 DNA sequence: TGTGCCAGCAGTCCAGGAGGACGGGGGAAGGGAAATGAGCAGTTCTTC. Residues: CASSPGGRGKGNEQFF.

This clonotype appeared many times. The CDR3 sequence is CASSQERHASYNEQFF. The CDR3 DNA follows: TGCGCCAGCAGCCAAGAACGGCACGCCTCCTACAATGAGCAGTTCTTC. The chain is built from TRBV4-3 and TRBJ2-1; D gene ambiguous. The germline V gene has CDR1 LGHNA and CDR2 YSLEER. The V end lost 0 bases, the J end lost 0 bases, and 9 bases lay between the germline ends. The CDR3 loop spans 16 amino acids.

The CDR3 bases are TGCAGTGCTCGAGCCACAGCTACCTGGGAGCTGTTTTTT. As protein: CSARATATWELFF. V usage is TRBV20-1 and J usage is TRBJ2-2, with D unresolved. The CDR3 loop spans 13 amino acids. The V gene's germline CDR1 is DFQATT and CDR2 SNEGSKA (reference sequence). Trimming left V 5 bases short and J 9 bases short, with 16 bases between.

This clonotype was counted many times. V and J are TRBV9 and TRBJ1-1; perhaps TRBD1 as D (5 bases). This CDR3 region has 13 residues. The V gene lost 7 bases and the J gene lost 5 bases, with 15 bases spanning the gap. Germline CDR1 and CDR2: SGDLS and YYNGEE. This CDR3 reads CASDAGTRTEAFF. In DNA, the CDR3 is TGTGCCAGCGACGCAGGGACTAGGACTGAAGCTTTCTTT.

The sample holds many counts of this clonotype. The chain combines TRBV5-1 with TRBJ2-2; D might be TRBD1 (6 bases). With 6 bases removed from V and 7 bases from J, the gap between germline ends came to 16 bases. The CDR3 sequence is 14 residues long. Germline CDR1 is SGHRS and CDR2 is YFSETQ. The CDR3 region has the DNA TGCGCCAGCATCCGGGACAATGGGGTCGGGGAGCTGTTTTTT. It specifies CASIRDNGVGELFF.

This clonotype was counted many times. This rearrangement joins TRBV4-3 to TRBJ1-2, with 9 bases fitting TRBD1. Per the germline V gene, CDR1 is LGHNA and CDR2 is YSLEER. The CDR3 runs to 15 residues. V lost 4 bases and J lost 2; bases outside the gene matches: 5. The CDR3 sequence: CASSPRTGGNYGYTF. CDR3 sequence (DNA): TGCGCCAGCAGCCCCCGCACAGGGGGCAACTATGGCTACACCTTC.

V is TRBV10-1 and J is TRBJ2-7, with 8 bases identical to TRBD1. Germline loops: CDR1 WNHNN, CDR2 SYGVQD (reference sequence). This CDR3 region has 15 residues. The V and J ends lost 5 bases and 5 bases, in that order; junction bases with no gene match: 11. The CDR3, as DNA: TGCGCCAGCAGTATCCCGAGACAGGGGTCCCACGAGCAGTACTTC. This codes for CASSIPRQGSHEQYF.

This clonotype has a count of ten or more. Here the CDR3 DNA reads TGTGCCAGCAGCCAAGATTGGCCTTCAGGAGCTTTCTTT. It codes for CASSQDWPSGAFF. The J gene is TRBJ1-1, the V gene TRBV14; D is undetermined. The CDR3 has 13 residues. Looked up from germline, CDR1 is SGHDN and CDR2 is FVKESK. V lost 0 bases and J lost 10, with 12 bases in between. The full variable domain, rest sourced from reference TRBV14 and TRBJ1-1, is EAGVTQFPSHSVIEKGQTVTLRCDPISGHDNLYWYRRVMGKEIKFLLHFVKESKQDESGMPNNRFLAERTGGTYSTLKVQPAELEDSGVYFCASSQDWPSGAFFGQGTRLTVV.

The chain couples TRBV6-1 to TRBJ1-1; D is ambiguous. The V and J ends lost 6 bases and 7 bases respectively, with 12 bases between them. The CDR3 totals 12 residues. Per the germline V gene, CDR1 is MNHNS and CDR2 is SASEGT. The CDR3 sequence: CASRTGRYEAFF. The CDR3 nucleotides are TGTGCCAGCAGGACCGGACGGTATGAAGCTTTCTTT.

The chain links TRBV19 to TRBJ1-1; maybe TRBD1 (5 bases). The CDR3 totals 14 residues. Germline CDR1 and CDR2: LNHDA and SQIVND (reference sequence). Trimming took off 2 bases at V and 5 bases at J, with 12 bases between the two ends. The CDR3 nucleotides are TGTGCCAGTAGTATATCGCGGGGGATGACTGAAGCTTTCTTT. It yields the protein CASSISRGMTEAFF.

This clonotype was counted many times. The gene calls are TRBV5-1 and TRBJ2-6; D may be TRBD2 (7 bases). Germline loops: CDR1 SGHRS, CDR2 YFSETQ. Trimming removed 3 bases from V and 0 bases from J, with 19 bases in between. There are 19 residues in the CDR3. The CDR3 coding sequence is TGCGCCAGCAGCTCGCCGGGGGGCGGGGTGAGCTCTGGGGCCAACGTCCTGACTTTC. It yields the protein CASSSPGGGVSSGANVLTF.

This clonotype occurred a few times. The chain uses TRBV20-1 and TRBJ1-6; TRBD1 matches at 8 bases. The germline gives CDR1 DFQATT, CDR2 SNEGSKA (reference sequence). The J segment lost 1 base and the V segment lost 3 bases, leaving 11 bases of the junction unmatched. The CDR3 runs 18 residues. Here the CDR3 reads CSARHHRDRFSYNSPLHF. DNA for the CDR3: TGCAGTGCTAGGCATCACCGGGACAGGTTTTCCTATAATTCACCCCTCCACTTT.

The gene calls are TRBV5-1 and TRBJ1-1; no definite D call. Trimming pared 4 bases from V and 1 base from J, leaving 11 bases between. The CDR3 has 14 residues. The germline CDR1 and CDR2 sequences are SGHRS and YFSETQ. In DNA, the CDR3 is TGCGCCAGCAGCAATTACGGAGGGAACACTGAAGCTTTCTTT. Translating gives CASSNYGGNTEAFF.

This clonotype appeared many times. The genes are TRBV5-5 and TRBJ2-3; D unresolved. V lost 1 base to trimming and J lost 4 bases, with 13 bases between them. Germline V lookup: CDR1 SGHKS, CDR2 YYEKEE (reference sequence). This CDR3 spans 15 amino acids. CDR3 sequence (DNA): TGTGCCAGCAGCTTGAACAGAATAAGATCAGATACGCAGTATTTT. It encodes CASSLNRIRSDTQYF. The full variable domain, with the rest looked up from reference TRBV5-5 and TRBJ2-3, is DAGVTQSPTHLIKTRGQQVTLRCSPISGHKSVSWYQQVLGQGPQFIFQYYEKEERGRGNFPDRFSARQFPNYSSELNVNALLLGDSALYLCASSLNRIRSDTQYFGPGTRLTVL.

This clonotype was detected many times. The chain combines TRBV20-1 with TRBJ2-2; 7 nucleotides align to TRBD1. This CDR3 has 14 residues. CDR1 is DFQATT, CDR2 SNEGSKA, per germline (reference sequence). V lost 6 bases, J lost 2 bases, and 6 bases stayed unmatched. CDR3 nucleotide sequence: TGCAGTGCCGCCGGACAGGCCAACACCGGGGAGCTGTTTTTT. It specifies CSAAGQANTGELFF.